These T cell receptor beta chains were read from a single sample in a study of Graves' ophthalmopathy and Graves' hyperthyroidism. MiXCR, run by TCRdb on the multiplex PCR reads, gives a single entry per CDR3 protein. The repertoire holds approximately 500,000 distinct CDR3 sequences, with approximately 15% as singletons. The sample comprised blood. The source of these receptors is a woman under 40 with Graves' ophthalmopathy. Both conserved end residues are part of each CDR3. The D gene is left open where the match is weak. Expanded clones are given a class, and other clones once, few, many or no size at all.

J gene	V gene	clone size	D gene	CDR3 protein	CDR3 DNA
TRBJ1-1	TRBV6-4	.	.	CASSFGSGAFF	TGTGCCAGCAGTTTTGGATCGGGAGCTTTCTTT
TRBJ2-5	TRBV20-1	few	.	CSARDAGLETQYF	TGCAGTGCTAGAGATGCAGGGTTAGAGACCCAGTACTTC
TRBJ2-7	TRBV7-2	many	.	CASSLGQTVYEQYF	TGTGCCAGCAGCTTAGGCCAGACAGTCTACGAGCAGTACTTC
TRBJ2-7	TRBV11-2	many	TRBD2	CASSPVGSGGSSYEQYF	TGTGCCAGCAGCCCCGTTGGCAGCGGGGGTTCCTCCTACGAGCAGTACTTC
TRBJ1-2	TRBV28	many	.	CASSLANFLYGYTF	TGTGCCAGCAGTTTAGCGAACTTCCTCTATGGCTACACCTTC
TRBJ2-7	TRBV11-2	few	TRBD1	CASSSDPGQTHEQYF	TGTGCCAGCAGCTCGGATCCGGGACAGACACACGAGCAGTACTTC
TRBJ1-6	TRBV4-1	many	.	CASSQDHNSPLHF	TGCGCCAGCAGCCAAGATCACAATTCACCCCTCCACTTT
TRBJ2-5	TRBV12-3/TRBV12-4	.	TRBD2	CASRRSGGVGETQYF	TGTGCCAGCAGGCGGAGCGGGGGGGTTGGTGAGACCCAGTACTTC
TRBJ2-7	TRBV10-3	many	.	CAALGLGGTALTYEQYF	TGTGCCGCCCTGGGGCTTGGGGGGACAGCCCTCACCTACGAGCAGTACTTC
TRBJ1-5	TRBV24-1	many	.	CATSDLSGQPQHF	TGTGCCACCAGTGATTTGTCGGGACAGCCCCAGCATTTT
TRBJ1-1	TRBV10-3	many	.	CAISESGPPEAFF	TGTGCCATCAGTGAGTCAGGACCCCCAGAAGCTTTCTTT
TRBJ1-3	TRBV7-8	many	TRBD1	CASSAYHNRGVVGNTIYF	TGTGCCAGCAGCGCATATCACAACAGGGGTGTTGTTGGAAACACCATATATTTT
TRBJ1-5	TRBV6-1	many	TRBD1	CASSAPGQGKPQHF	TGTGCCAGCAGTGCCCCGGGACAGGGCAAGCCCCAGCATTTT
TRBJ1-1	TRBV30	few	TRBD1	CAWTGTGGFPEAFF	TGTGCCTGGACCGGGACAGGAGGTTTCCCTGAAGCTTTCTTT
TRBJ2-4	TRBV2	few	.	CASHAGRHKNIQYF	TGTGCCAGCCATGCGGGACGACATAAAAACATTCAGTACTTC
TRBJ1-5	TRBV19	many	TRBD1	CASSKGGTDRNQPQHF	TGTGCCAGTAGCAAGGGGGGGACAGATCGCAATCAGCCCCAGCATTTT
TRBJ1-2	TRBV11-2	.	.	CASSGTGPLNYGYTF	TGTGCCAGCAGCGGTACAGGTCCCCTTAACTATGGCTACACCTTC
TRBJ1-1	TRBV7-2	many	TRBD1	CASSLSGQEAFF	TGTGCCAGCAGCTTATCGGGACAGGAAGCTTTCTTT
TRBJ1-5	TRBV19	many	.	CASSVNQGGPQHF	TGTGCCAGTAGTGTCAATCAGGGAGGGCCCCAGCATTTT
TRBJ1-6	TRBV2	few	.	CASSDRGAGPNSPLHF	TGTGCCAGCAGTGATCGGGGGGCAGGCCCGAATTCACCCCTCCACTTT
TRBJ1-2	TRBV7-2	.	.	CASSLKGANYGYTF	TGTGCCAGCAGCTTAAAGGGGGCTAACTATGGCTACACCTTC
TRBJ1-1	TRBV6-5	.	.	CASSLGSGAEAFF	TGTGCCAGCAGTTTAGGGTCAGGGGCTGAAGCTTTCTTT
TRBJ2-6	TRBV30	.	TRBD1	CAWSWGQFVSGANVLTF	TGTGCCTGGAGCTGGGGACAGTTTGTCTCTGGGGCCAACGTCCTGACTTTC
TRBJ2-7	TRBV4-2	few	TRBD2	CASSQERGGRGSSYEQYF	TGTGCCAGCAGCCAAGAGCGGGGGGGCCGGGGGAGCTCCTACGAGCAGTACTTC
TRBJ2-5	TRBV7-9	.	.	CASSSATDPQETQYF	TGTGCCAGCAGTTCGGCTACCGATCCACAAGAGACCCAGTACTTC
TRBJ2-2	TRBV5-1	many	.	CASTSYNDATGELFF	TGCGCCAGCACCTCTTATAACGACGCCACCGGGGAGCTGTTTTTT
TRBJ1-2	TRBV7-2	many	.	CASSIYRDNYGYTF	TGTGCCAGCAGCATATACAGGGACAACTATGGCTACACCTTC
TRBJ1-2	TRBV5-1	many	.	CASSLAVGQNYGYTF	TGCGCCAGCAGCTTGGCCGTCGGGCAGAACTATGGCTACACCTTC
TRBJ1-2	TRBV2	many	.	CASRESGDYGYTF	TGTGCCAGCAGGGAATCTGGGGACTATGGCTACACCTTC
TRBJ1-5	TRBV12-3/TRBV12-4	many	TRBD1	CASSTQRQGVSNQPQHF	TGTGCCAGCAGTACCCAAAGACAGGGGGTTAGCAATCAGCCCCAGCATTTT
TRBJ1-2	TRBV5-1	few	.	CASSLIPGSNYGYTF	TGCGCCAGCAGCTTGATTCCAGGGTCTAACTATGGCTACACCTTC
TRBJ2-7	TRBV25-1	many	TRBD2	CASKTSGSSYEQYF	TGTGCCAGCAAGACTAGCGGGAGCTCCTACGAGCAGTACTTC
TRBJ1-1	TRBV5-6	.	TRBD1	CASSCLGTGENTEAFF	TGTGCCAGCAGCTGCCTCGGGACAGGGGAGAACACTGAAGCTTTCTTT
TRBJ2-2	TRBV5-1	many	.	CASSTAAAHTGELFF	TGCGCCAGCAGCACTGCGGCGGCTCACACCGGGGAGCTGTTTTTT
TRBJ2-5	TRBV20-1	many	TRBD2	CSASVGTSGSWETQYF	TGCAGTGCTAGCGTGGGTACTAGCGGGAGTTGGGAGACCCAGTACTTC
TRBJ2-7	TRBV6-2/TRBV6-3	.	TRBD2	CASSGLAYEQYF	TGTGCCAGCAGTGGACTAGCTTACGAGCAGTACTTC
TRBJ2-7	TRBV6-1	many	.	CASSMRKAGLRYEQYF	TGTGCCAGCAGTATGAGGAAGGCCGGACTTCGTTACGAGCAGTACTTC
TRBJ2-2	TRBV24-1	.	.	CATSDFEGCFAGELFF	TGTGCCACCAGTGATTTCGAAGGTTGTTTCGCCGGGGAGCTGTTTTTT
TRBJ2-7	TRBV2	many	.	CASARDISYEQYF	TGTGCCAGCGCCCGGGACATTTCCTACGAGCAGTACTTC
TRBJ2-7	TRBV7-8	many	.	CASSLARTGYEQYF	TGTGCCAGCAGCTTAGCGCGGACCGGCTACGAGCAGTACTTC
TRBJ1-5	TRBV19	.	.	CASSIRGAGQPQHF	TGTGCCAGTAGTATTAGGGGTGCAGGACAGCCCCAGCATTTT
TRBJ1-5	TRBV6-1	many	.	CASSASRDAGGQHF	TGTGCCAGCAGTGCTTCCCGGGACGCAGGCGGTCAGCATTTT
TRBJ2-5	TRBV27	many	.	CASSLLGVGETQYF	TGTGCCAGCAGTTTACTAGGGGTTGGCGAGACCCAGTACTTC
TRBJ2-5	TRBV28	many	.	CASSLAELQETQYF	TGTGCCAGCAGTTTAGCGGAGCTCCAAGAGACCCAGTACTTC
TRBJ2-7	TRBV15	.	TRBD1	CATSRDLPDRDEQYF	TGTGCCACCAGCAGAGATCTCCCGGACAGGGACGAGCAGTACTTC
TRBJ2-5	TRBV20-1	.	.	CSAKKGTDPQETQYF	TGCAGTGCTAAGAAAGGAACAGACCCCCAAGAGACCCAGTACTTC
TRBJ1-5	TRBV28	many	.	CASSSTGPQHF	TGTGCCAGCAGTAGCACGGGGCCCCAGCATTTT
TRBJ2-4	TRBV6-2/TRBV6-3	.	.	CASTTEHSVPKNIQYF	TGTGCCAGCACCACCGAACACTCCGTTCCCAAAAACATTCAGTACTTC